The 3 T cell receptor beta chains below come from one sample, sequenced in a study of cytomegalovirus exposure and HLA in healthy donors. PCR employed 60 Vbeta and 13 Jbeta primers. The assay was immunoSEQ multiplex PCR, and TCRdb's table has in-frame clones only and misses some. The sample's table shows some 120,000 clones. Input material: PBMCs. Source of these receptors: a man aged 30 to 45 in good health and CMV-seronegative.

This chain joins TRBV5-1 and TRBJ2-7; 8 bases align to TRBD2. In germline, CDR1 is SGHRS, CDR2 YFSETQ. V lost 2 bases to trimming and J lost 3 bases; unmatched junction nucleotides: 10. This CDR3 has 16 amino acids. The CDR3 loop reads CASSLRQRGGGYEQYF. The CDR3 nucleotides read TGCGCCAGCAGCTTAAGACAACGGGGGGGCGGCTACGAGCAGTACTTC.

This chain connects TRBV4-3 to TRBJ1-2; 8 bases line up with TRBD1. After removal of 0 bases from V and 8 bases from J, the junction contained 8 bases not matched to a gene. CDR1 and CDR2 from the germline V gene are LGHNA and YSLEER. The length of the CDR3 is 15 residues. The CDR3 is CASSQETGVVGGYTF. CDR3 coding DNA: TGCGCCAGCAGCCAAGAGACAGGGGTTGTGGGAGGCTACACCTTC.

The chain uses TRBV7-9 and TRBJ2-1, with 11 bases lining up with TRBD2. CDR1 SEHNR and CDR2 FQNEAQ come from the germline V gene (reference sequence). The CDR3 sequence is 15 residues long. V lost 5 bases, J lost 4 bases, and 4 bases stayed unmatched. Written as DNA, the CDR3 is TGTGCCAGCAGCCCTAGCGGGGGGCTTTACAATGAGCAGTTCTTC. This encodes CASSPSGGLYNEQFF.